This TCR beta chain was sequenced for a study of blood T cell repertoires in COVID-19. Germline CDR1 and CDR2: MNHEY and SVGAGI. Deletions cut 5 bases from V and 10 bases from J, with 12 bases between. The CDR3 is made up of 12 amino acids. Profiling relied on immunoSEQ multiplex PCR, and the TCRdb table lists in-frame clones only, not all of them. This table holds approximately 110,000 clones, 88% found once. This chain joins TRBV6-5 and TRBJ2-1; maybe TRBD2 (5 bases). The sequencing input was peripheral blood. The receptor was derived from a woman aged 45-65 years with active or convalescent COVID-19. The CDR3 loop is CASSHRRGEQFF. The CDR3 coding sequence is TGTGCCAGCAGTCACCGAAGAGGGGAGCAGTTCTTC.